This entry concerns a single TCR beta chain. The antigen is unknown. A quantity of about 0.45 to 1 ug RNA underwent reverse transcription using random hexamers. TCRdb reanalysed the immunoSEQ multiplex PCR reads using MiXCR and keeps one entry per CDR3 protein. Among some 400,000 distinct CDR3 sequences listed, approximately 85% were seen once. These data come from a study of CD8 T cells in Susac syndrome. Sequencing of TCR beta covered CD8+ and CD4+ T cells obtained from blood. TEMRA cells were FACS-enriched, unlike CD8+ and CD4+ T cells, which were negatively isolated. General observations from the study: It was acknowledged in the study that its TCR sequencing and HLA analysis involved a relatively small number of individuals.

Germline V CDR1 and CDR2: SGHVS, FQNEAQ. Between the trimmed V and J ends, which lost 3 bases and 9 bases, there was a span of 15 bases. The CDR3 sequence is 14 residues long. Input material: CD8+ T cells from PBMCs. The chain is built from TRBV7-8 and TRBJ2-1; D ambiguous. This clonotype was sampled from a human donor with multiple sclerosis. The CDR3 nucleotides read TGTGCCAGCAGCTTGCCTCTAGAGGTGGGTGAGCAGTTCTTC. It encodes CASSLPLEVGEQFF. The whole variable domain, filled in from reference TRBV7-8 and TRBJ2-1, reads GAGVSQSPRYKVAKRGQDVALRCDPISGHVSLFWYQQALGQGPEFLTYFQNEAQLDKSGLPSDRFFAERPEGSVSTLKIQRTQQEDSAVYLCASSLPLEVGEQFFGPGTRLTVL.